This T cell receptor (beta chain) was observed in a study of identical twins. TCRdb re-analysed the 5' RACE reads in MiXCR, keeping a single row per CDR3 protein. In the table there are over 200,000 distinct CDR3 sequences, 5.5% to 7.5% of which are singletons. These same data were also listed under a study on T cells expressing NK-cell markers.

This receptor was obtained from a young woman in good health. The sequencing input was CD8+ T cells sorted from blood.

For the CDR3, the DNA is TGCAGCGTGGCACAGAACGGGGAGCTGTTTTTT. Translated, it gives CSVAQNGELFF. The V and J genes are TRBV29-1 and TRBJ2-2; no clear D. The CDR3 sequence is 11 residues long. Germline CDR1 is SQVTM and CDR2 is ANQGSEA. Trimming cost V 6 bases and J 7 bases, with 9 bases left between them.